Below are 2 T cell receptor beta chains sequenced from a single sample in a study of blood T cell repertoires in COVID-19. Measured with immunoSEQ multiplex PCR; TCRdb has only the in-frame clones, and not every one. The table records 15,000 to 20,000 clones, roughly 85% of them present only once. The sequencing sample was made of peripheral blood. The receptor source for this set is an elderly man with acute or convalescent COVID-19.

The CDR3 bases are TGTGCCAGCTCCCCCGGGACAGGCAGTTACGCTTTCTTT. Translated: CASSPGTGSYAFF. This chain joins TRBV18 and TRBJ1-1, with 8 bases fitting TRBD1. Germline CDR1 KGHSH, CDR2 LQKENI. Germline trimming cut 6 bases from V and 11 bases from J; bases unmatched to any gene: 11. The CDR3 loop spans 13 amino acids.

The V gene is TRBV7-3, the J gene TRBJ2-1; D is perhaps TRBD2 (5 bases). V was trimmed by 6 bases and J by 6 bases, leaving 15 bases between them. The CDR3 contains 14 residues. CDR1 and CDR2 from the germline V gene are SGHTA and FQGTGA. CDR3 sequence reads: CASSLAAATNEQFF. CDR3 coding DNA: TGTGCCAGCAGTCTAGCCGCCGCGACCAATGAGCAGTTCTTC.